What follows is one T cell receptor (beta chain) and its context. Patients were ineligible given autoimmune disease history or systemic immunosuppression. The data stem from a study of OX40 agonist ivuxolimab in advanced cancers. The repertoire was sequenced with immunoSEQ multiplex PCR; TCRdb's copy has only in-frame clones and lacks some. The repertoire holds 65,000 to 85,000 clones, about 86% seen once, with around 2.3% in the top ten. The specimen was CD4+ or CD8+ T cells sorted from blood, collected in a trial of the OX40 agonist ivuxolimab. The receptor comes from an adult with an advanced solid tumor such as melanoma, head and neck, liver or kidney cancer.

CDR3 coding DNA: TGTGCCAGCAGCGGACTCCTAAACACAGATACGCAGTATTTT. Its translation is CASSGLLNTDTQYF. The chain combines TRBV9 with TRBJ2-3; D is unresolved. The germline V and J ends were trimmed by 3 bases and 2 bases, with 10 bases remaining between them. Germline V gene sequence: CDR1 SGDLS, CDR2 YYNGEE. The CDR3 runs to 14 residues.